This TCR beta chain was recorded in a study of tumor-infiltrating lymphocytes in primary liver carcinoma. Study-wide points: The study found only about 7-25% of top clones in all five tumor regions.

Starting from roughly 540 ng of total RNA, TCR beta cDNA was produced with a primer in the constant region. Construction of TCR beta libraries relied on three successive nested multiplex PCR rounds employing slightly modified ARM-PCR. Forward primers for TRBV1-TRBV30 and a C-beta reverse primer served the first two PCR rounds, at around 11 cycles each. TCRdb passed the multiplex PCR reads through MiXCR, listing each CDR3 protein once. Of tens of thousands of distinct CDR3 sequences listed, around 70% are singletons. Per the germline V gene, CDR1 is MGHRA and CDR2 is YSYEKL. The CDR3 length is 17 residues. As to this clonotype: Its target is not known. One end of the junction varies from germline; a read error may be responsible.

Scientists recovered RNA and DNA together from roughly 20-30 mg of unsorted bulk tissue. The receptor was isolated from a man in his forties or fifties with primary liver carcinoma and hepatitis B virus infection. The chain joins TRBV4-1 to TRBJ2-6, with D perhaps TRBD1 (5 bases). The specimen sequenced was liver tumor tissue from sampling region 1. Subset: tumor region T1, superior pole. The CDR3 loop reads CASSQLREATGANILTF. The CDR3 DNA is TGCGCCAGTAGCCAGCTACGAGAGGCTACTGGGGCCAACATCCTGACTTTC.